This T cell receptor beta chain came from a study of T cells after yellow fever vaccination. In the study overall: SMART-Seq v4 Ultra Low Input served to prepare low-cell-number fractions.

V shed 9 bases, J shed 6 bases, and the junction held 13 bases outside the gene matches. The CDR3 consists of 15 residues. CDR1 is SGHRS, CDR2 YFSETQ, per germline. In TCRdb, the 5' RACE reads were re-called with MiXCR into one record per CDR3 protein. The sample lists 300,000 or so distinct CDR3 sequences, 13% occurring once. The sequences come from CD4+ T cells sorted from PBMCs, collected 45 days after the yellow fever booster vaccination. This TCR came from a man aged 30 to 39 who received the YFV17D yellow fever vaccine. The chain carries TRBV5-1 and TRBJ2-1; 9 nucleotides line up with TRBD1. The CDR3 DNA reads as TGCGCCACTGCCGCACGGGACAGGGTAGGCAATGAGCAGTTCTTC. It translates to CATAARDRVGNEQFF.